Sequencing of this TCR beta chain was carried out in a study of beta chain features in type 1 diabetes. On the study more broadly: Cell yields, gender and age were comparable in patients and healthy donors.

The CDR3 is 14 residues long. Between the trimmed V and J ends, which lost 8 bases and 2 bases, there was a span of 12 bases. Looked up from germline, CDR1 is MNHNS and CDR2 is SASEGT. A note on this clone: The antigen is undetermined.

Study results and limitations: Significant though moderate, a shortening of TCRB CDR3s appeared in all four CD4+ subsets of Type 1 diabetes patients. Comparison showed that naive, central memory and Treg TCRB repertoires appeared more similar among patients than among healthy donors. PCR might favor shorter templates, equally in patients and controls.

What was sequenced were expressed TCRB transcripts, since all of the isolated RNA had been reverse transcribed. The average output of naive, central memory and regulatory T cell samples was 3.6 million or so reads. Only in-frame clones appear in the TCRdb table, and some are missing; sequencing was by immunoSEQ multiplex PCR. Altogether approximately 15,000 clones are present, 69% being singletons, with the ten largest covering more than 2%. V gene TRBV6-1 combines with J gene TRBJ2-2; D remains unclear. The source material was Tregs from blood. The sequence was obtained from a man aged 25 to 40 with type 1 diabetes. The CDR3 region is CASVGWANTGELFF. The CDR3 DNA follows: TGTGCCAGCGTAGGTTGGGCCAACACCGGGGAGCTGTTTTTT.